Each of the 13 T cell receptor beta chains below was sequenced from the same sample in a study of blood T cell repertoires in COVID-19. Only in-frame clones appear in the TCRdb table, and some are missing; sequencing was by immunoSEQ multiplex PCR. The sample records about 240,000 clones, 86% being singletons. The sample consisted of peripheral blood. Every receptor here comes from a man aged 55 to 69 with acute or convalescent COVID-19.

The rearrangement joins TRBV2 to TRBJ1-1; no definite D call. The germline V gene encodes CDR1 SNHLY and CDR2 FYNNEI. Trimming stripped 7 bases from V and 1 base from J, with 16 bases between. The CDR3 has 15 residues. This chain's CDR3 is CASTPNRLTNTEAFF. Here the CDR3 DNA reads TGTGCCAGCACTCCCAACAGATTGACGAACACTGAAGCTTTCTTT. The full variable domain, rest sourced from reference TRBV2 and TRBJ1-1, is EPEVTQTPSHQVTQMGQEVILRCVPISNHLYFYWYRQILGQKVEFLVSFYNNEISEKSEIFDDQFSVERPDGSNFTLKIRSTKLEDSAMYFCASTPNRLTNTEAFFGQGTRLTVV.

The table lists this clone with a count of one. The chain recombines TRBV21-1 with TRBJ2-7; TRBD1, as called in the table, went unchecked against the DNA. TRBV21-1 has pseudogene status. This CDR3 has 15 residues. This CDR3 reads CASSKATTGQAEQYF. The CDR3 DNA is TGTGCCAGCAGCAAAGCGACAACAGGGCAGGCCGAGCAGTACTTC.

The chain carries TRBV7-2 and TRBJ1-2; 8 bases agree with TRBD1. The V gene end was trimmed by 5 bases and the J gene end by 7 bases; junction bases not matched to a gene: 6. Looked up from germline, CDR1 is SGHTA and CDR2 is FQGNSA. The CDR3 spans 13 residues. The CDR3 DNA reads as TGTGCCAGCAGCGTCACAGGGGGGGGTGGCTACACCTTC. Translation: CASSVTGGGGYTF.

The rearrangement links TRBV6-5 to TRBJ1-2; D perhaps matches TRBD1 (6 bases). The V end was cut by 6 bases, the J end by 4 bases, with 12 bases between. Per germline, CDR1 MNHEY and CDR2 SVGAGI. The CDR3 contains 13 residues. Written as DNA, the CDR3 is TGTGCCAGCAGACCCGGGACAAGCTATGGCTACACCTTC. This codes for CASRPGTSYGYTF.

This rearrangement joins TRBV9 to TRBJ2-7, with 10 nucleotides matching TRBD2. The CDR3 covers 15 residues. With V trimmed by 3 bases and J by 6 bases, 9 bases remained unmatched. Germline loops: CDR1 SGDLS, CDR2 YYNGEE. CDR3 DNA sequence: TGTGCCAGCAGCGCCGCAGCGGGAGGGATGGTCGAGCAGTACTTC. It encodes CASSAAAGGMVEQYF. Using reference TRBV9 and TRBJ2-7 for the parts outside the CDR3, the full variable domain is DSGVTQTPKHLITATGQRVTLRCSPRSGDLSVYWYQQSLDQGLQFLIQYYNGEERAKGNILERFSAQQFPDLHSELNLSSLELGDSALYFCASSAAAGGMVEQYFGPGTRLTVT.

The gene calls are TRBV6-5 and TRBJ2-7; TRBD1 agrees at 9 bases. Germline trimming cut 9 bases from V and 5 bases from J; bases unmatched to any gene: 8. Germline V gene sequence: CDR1 MNHEY, CDR2 SVGAGI. The CDR3 runs 13 residues. CDR3: CARGGTGRNEQYF. CDR3 nucleotide sequence: TGTGCCAGGGGGGGGACAGGGCGCAACGAGCAGTACTTC.

J is TRBJ2-7 and V is TRBV9; tentative D call: TRBD2 (5 bases). The V and J ends lost 3 bases and 1 base respectively, with 11 bases between them. This CDR3 spans 14 amino acids. Germline CDR1 SGDLS, CDR2 YYNGEE. The CDR3 reads CASSAGRGSYEQYF. CDR3 coding DNA: TGTGCCAGCAGCGCTGGTCGGGGTTCCTACGAGCAGTACTTC.

V and J are TRBV19 and TRBJ2-1, with 10 bases aligning to TRBD2. From germline, CDR1 is LNHDA and CDR2 SQIVND (reference sequence). This CDR3 comprises 15 residues. V lost 3 bases and J lost 5; bases outside the gene matches: 4. This CDR3 is CASSISGRENNEQFF. The CDR3 region has the DNA TGTGCCAGTAGTATCAGCGGGAGGGAGAACAATGAGCAGTTCTTC. The full variable domain, in which reference TRBV19 and TRBJ2-1 provide the parts outside the CDR3, is DGGITQSPKYLFRKEGQNVTLSCEQNLNHDAMYWYRQDPGQGLRLIYYSQIVNDFQKGDIAEGYSVSREKKESFPLTVTSAQKNPTAFYLCASSISGRENNEQFFGPGTRLTVL.

J is TRBJ2-7 and V is TRBV7-3, with 10 bases identical to TRBD1. In germline, CDR1 is SGHTA, CDR2 FQGTGA. The CDR3 extends over 16 amino acids. V was clipped by 3 bases and J by 0 bases; unmatched bases: 5. CDR3 in amino acids: CASSFSDRGYSYEQYF. The CDR3 region has the DNA TGTGCCAGCAGCTTCTCGGACAGGGGGTACTCCTACGAGCAGTACTTC. The full variable domain, its missing parts supplied by reference TRBV7-3 and TRBJ2-7, is GAGVSQTPSNKVTEKGKYVELRCDPISGHTALYWYRQSLGQGPEFLIYFQGTGAADDSGLPNDRFFAVRPEGSVSTLKIQRTERGDSAVYLCASSFSDRGYSYEQYFGPGTRLTVT.

V is TRBV6-5 and J is TRBJ1-1; possibly TRBD1 for D (5 bases). Between the trimmed V and J ends, which lost 8 bases and 4 bases, there was a span of 14 bases. There are 13 residues in the CDR3. CDR1 is MNHEY, CDR2 SVGAGI, per germline. The CDR3 nucleotides read TGTGCCAGCGCCCTGCAGGGATTCACTGAAGCTTTCTTT. It yields the protein CASALQGFTEAFF.

The table lists this clone with a count of one. J is TRBJ2-7 and V is TRBV30; TRBD2 matches at 14 bases. V shed 2 bases, J shed 3 bases, and the junction held 15 bases outside the gene matches. This CDR3 is built from 19 residues. Germline V CDR1 and CDR2: GTSNPN, SVGIG (reference sequence). The CDR3 DNA sequence: TGTGCCTGGAGTTCGGCCGGACAGTTCGGGACTAGCGGGAGCTACGAGCAGTACTTC. Encoded protein: CAWSSAGQFGTSGSYEQYF.

The chain is built from TRBV9 and TRBJ2-6; possible D gene TRBD2, 6 bases. The CDR3 contains 16 residues. CDR1 and CDR2 from the germline V gene are SGDLS and YYNGEE. V dropped 5 bases and J dropped 0 bases, with 12 bases sitting between them. The CDR3 coding sequence is TGTGCCAGCAGTGGACGGACTATCTCTGGGGCCAACGTCCTGACTTTC. As protein: CASSGRTISGANVLTF.

V gene TRBV19 combines with J gene TRBJ1-2, with D perhaps TRBD1 (6 bases). Trimming pared 7 bases from V and 7 bases from J, leaving 19 bases between. The germline V gene encodes CDR1 LNHDA and CDR2 SQIVND (reference sequence). CDR3 size: 14 residues. CDR3 DNA: TGTGCCAGTACAACTTGGGTGGGGGCGGCTGGCTACACCTTC. Its protein product is CASTTWVGAAGYTF.